Listed below are T cell receptor beta chains from one sample, sequenced in a study of blood T cell repertoires in COVID-19. Here immunoSEQ multiplex PCR was the method, and the copy in TCRdb shows in-frame clones only, minus some. The sample lists around 250,000 clones; approximately 82% were seen once. The sequencing input was peripheral blood. The receptors were gathered from an elderly woman with acute or convalescent COVID-19. CDR3s include the opening cysteine and the closing phenylalanine or tryptophan. A D gene is named only where the DNA matches it firmly. Size tells how often a clone was seen (once, few, many) or the class of an expanded clone, and some rows leave it out.

DNA: TGTGCCAGCAGTTCCCGAGGAAAACTGTTTTTT; CDR3: CASSSRGKLFF; J: TRBJ1-4; D: NA; V: TRBV6-2/TRBV6-3; size: NA
DNA: TGTGCCAGCAGCGTAGGTAGAAGCAATCAGCCCCAGCATTTT; CDR3: CASSVGRSNQPQHF; J: TRBJ1-5; D: NA; V: TRBV9; size: NA
DNA: TGTGCCAGCAGCAGACAGGGCCGGGGCTACACCTTC; CDR3: CASSRQGRGYTF; J: TRBJ1-2; D: TRBD1; V: TRBV28; size: NA
DNA: TGTGCCAGCAGCTTAGAGACTAGCGGGATGGCCTACGAGCAGTACTTC; CDR3: CASSLETSGMAYEQYF; J: TRBJ2-7; D: TRBD2; V: TRBV7-6; size: NA
DNA: TGTGCCAGCAGCGTAGCGGGGGGGCTTACAGATACGCAGTATTTT; CDR3: CASSVAGGLTDTQYF; J: TRBJ2-3; D: TRBD2; V: TRBV9; size: NA
DNA: TGTGCCAGCAGCGACCGGGACAGCCACACTGAAGCTTTCTTT; CDR3: CASSDRDSHTEAFF; J: TRBJ1-1; D: TRBD1; V: TRBV11-1; size: NA
DNA: TGTGCCAGCAGCGCGGGACAGGGCCTCACAGATACGCAGTATTTT; CDR3: CASSAGQGLTDTQYF; J: TRBJ2-3; D: TRBD1; V: TRBV7-2; size: NA
DNA: TGTGCCAGCAGCCCCCGTGCCTCCGGGACAGGGGTAAAGACCCAGTACTTC; CDR3: CASSPRASGTGVKTQYF; J: TRBJ2-5; D: TRBD1; V: TRBV5-6; size: NA
DNA: TGCGCCAGCAGCGGACTAGCGGGAAACACAGATACGCAGTATTTT; CDR3: CASSGLAGNTDTQYF; J: TRBJ2-3; D: TRBD2; V: TRBV5-1; size: NA
DNA: TGTGCCAGCAGCAAAGGGGGGGGACGGACGACGGAGGGCTACACCTTC; CDR3: CASSKGGGRTTEGYTF; J: TRBJ1-2; D: NA; V: TRBV7-2; size: NA
DNA: TGTGCCAGCAGCTTTGGGGGAGGGTTTGGTGAAAAACTGTTTTTT; CDR3: CASSFGGGFGEKLFF; J: TRBJ1-4; D: NA; V: TRBV7-2; size: NA
DNA: TGTGCCAGCAGTTACCGACTAGCGCGGAACACCGGGGAGCTGTTTTTT; CDR3: CASSYRLARNTGELFF; J: TRBJ2-2; D: TRBD2; V: TRBV6-6; size: NA
DNA: TGTGCCAGCAATGTAGGACAGAACACTGGCTACACCTTC; CDR3: CASNVGQNTGYTF; J: TRBJ1-2; D: NA; V: TRBV7-9; size: once
DNA: TGTGCCAGTAGTATTGCGACAGGGGGCTTTGGCTACACCTTC; CDR3: CASSIATGGFGYTF; J: TRBJ1-2; D: TRBD1; V: TRBV19; size: NA
DNA: TGTGCCAGCGCAAAAGGGGCAGAAAAACTGTTTTTT; CDR3: CASAKGAEKLFF; J: TRBJ1-4; D: NA; V: TRBV7-2; size: NA
DNA: TGTGCCACCAGCAGAGAGACAGGGGGGAGCAATCAGCCCCAGCATTTT; CDR3: CATSRETGGSNQPQHF; J: TRBJ1-5; D: TRBD1; V: TRBV15; size: NA
DNA: TGCGCCAGCAGCCGTTCGACAGGGCTCTATGGCTACACCTTC; CDR3: CASSRSTGLYGYTF; J: TRBJ1-2; D: TRBD1; V: TRBV4-3; size: NA
DNA: TGTGCCAGCAGTCGGACTAGCGGGGGCTGGGGCACCGGGGAGCTGTTTTTT; CDR3: CASSRTSGGWGTGELFF; J: TRBJ2-2; D: TRBD2; V: TRBV6-6; size: NA
DNA: TGTGCCAGCAGTTACGGGACAGCCGAAGCTAACTATGGCTACACCTTC; CDR3: CASSYGTAEANYGYTF; J: TRBJ1-2; D: TRBD1; V: TRBV6-5; size: NA
DNA: TGTGCCAGCAGCTTATCGTCTGACTATGGCTACACCTTC; CDR3: CASSLSSDYGYTF; J: TRBJ1-2; D: NA; V: TRBV13; size: NA
DNA: TGTGCCAGCAGCTTAGGCCCGGACATTAAGCAGTACTTC; CDR3: CASSLGPDIKQYF; J: TRBJ2-7; D: NA; V: TRBV7-8; size: NA
DNA: TGTGCCAGCAGCCAAGGGGGGGGACAGGGCTCCCGTGGCTACACCTTC; CDR3: CASSQGGGQGSRGYTF; J: TRBJ1-2; D: TRBD1; V: TRBV3-1/TRBV3-2; size: NA
DNA: TGTGCCAGCTCACCCCGGGCGGACATGAACACTGAAGCTTTCTTT; CDR3: CASSPRADMNTEAFF; J: TRBJ1-1; D: NA; V: TRBV18; size: NA
DNA: TGTGCCAGCAGCTTAGGAGGGGGCACGACAGATACGCAGTATTTT; CDR3: CASSLGGGTTDTQYF; J: TRBJ2-3; D: TRBD1; V: TRBV11-3; size: NA
DNA: TGTGCCAGCAGTCAACAGGGGGCGACCGGCTATGGCTACACCTTC; CDR3: CASSQQGATGYGYTF; J: TRBJ1-2; D: TRBD1; V: TRBV27; size: NA
DNA: TGCGCCAGCAGTCAAGTTAGTAATCAGCCCCAGCATTTT; CDR3: CASSQVSNQPQHF; J: TRBJ1-5; D: NA; V: TRBV23-1; size: few
DNA: TGTGCCAGCAGCCTATCAGGTTCTTCTGGCTACACCTTC; CDR3: CASSLSGSSGYTF; J: TRBJ1-2; D: NA; V: TRBV13; size: NA
DNA: TGTGCCAGCAGCCGACAGACTGGGCCTGAGGCCCAGTACTTC; CDR3: CASSRQTGPEAQYF; J: TRBJ2-5; D: NA; V: TRBV4-2; size: NA
DNA: TGCGCCAGCAGGCTAGGGGAGGTGGGCTACGAGCAGTACTTC; CDR3: CASRLGEVGYEQYF; J: TRBJ2-7; D: NA; V: TRBV23-1; size: NA
DNA: TGTGCCAGTTCAATCCAGGGGCCTAGCACAGATACGCAGTATTTT; CDR3: CASSIQGPSTDTQYF; J: TRBJ2-3; D: NA; V: TRBV7-9; size: NA
DNA: TGCGCCAGCCGGAAGGGACAGGGTTACGAGCAGTACTTC; CDR3: CASRKGQGYEQYF; J: TRBJ2-7; D: TRBD1; V: TRBV5-1; size: NA
DNA: TGCAGTGCTAGTATGGGACTAGGCTACTACGAGCAGTACTTC; CDR3: CSASMGLGYYEQYF; J: TRBJ2-7; D: TRBD2; V: TRBV20-1; size: NA
DNA: TGTGCCTGGTGCAGGGGGCATGGGAATTCACCCCTCCACTTT; CDR3: CAWCRGHGNSPLHF; J: TRBJ1-6; D: TRBD1; V: TRBV30; size: NA
DNA: TGTGCCAGCAGCTCCTTAGCGGGAGGGCTCGGGGAGCAGTACTTC; CDR3: CASSSLAGGLGEQYF; J: TRBJ2-7; D: TRBD2; V: TRBV5-4; size: NA
DNA: TGTGCCAGCAGTGTTCAGGGCGAGAAAGCTTTCTTT; CDR3: CASSVQGEKAFF; J: TRBJ1-1; D: NA; V: TRBV2; size: NA
DNA: TGTGCCAGCAGTGACCAGGGGCTTCCCTACGAGCAGTACTTC; CDR3: CASSDQGLPYEQYF; J: TRBJ2-7; D: NA; V: TRBV6-1; size: NA